This is a list of T cell receptor beta chains from one sample in a study of tissue T cells after allogeneic stem cell transplantation. Only in-frame clones appear in the TCRdb table, and some are missing; sequencing was by immunoSEQ multiplex PCR. The data contain about a thousand clones, about 70% of them singletons. The source material was esophageal tissue, sampled at autopsy. The receptors originated from a female patient between 40 and 69 years old with steroid-refractory graft-versus-host disease after an allogeneic stem cell transplant. Part of the T cells may come from the graft donor. CDR3s include the opening cysteine and the closing phenylalanine or tryptophan. A D gene is named only where the DNA matches it firmly.

>12|TRBJ2-5|-|TRBV6-5
CASSYSMETQYF
>16|TRBJ1-6|TRBD1|TRBV7-2
CASSPRTGARNSPLHF
>14|TRBJ2-1|-|TRBV3-1/TRBV3-2
CASSQDSGTVKQFF
>15|TRBJ2-7|TRBD1|TRBV5-1
CASSPRTGGRYEQYF
>17|TRBJ2-4|TRBD2|TRBV27
CASSPPLLAGQGNIQYF
>12|TRBJ2-7|TRBD1|TRBV19
CASNQGAGEQYF
>17|TRBJ2-2|-|TRBV20-1
CSASKPAVFANTGELFF
>12|TRBJ2-3|-|TRBV5-4
CASSRAPGTQYF
>13|TRBJ2-7|-|TRBV5-1
CASSGTGFYEQYF
>17|TRBJ2-3|TRBD2|TRBV10-3
CAISDRLAGGYTDTQYF
>13|TRBJ1-1|TRBD1|TRBV19
CASSIGQGFEAFF
>12|TRBJ2-1|-|TRBV2
CASKASYNEQFF
>14|TRBJ2-1|-|TRBV7-9
CASSFDRSYNEQFF